A selection of T cell receptor beta chains follows, all from one sample in a study of beta chain features in type 1 diabetes. The repertoire was sequenced with immunoSEQ multiplex PCR; TCRdb's copy has only in-frame clones and lacks some. Among about 260,000 clones listed, about a fifth were seen once. Sequencing used naive CD4+ T cells from blood. These receptor sequences come from a woman in her 40s with type 1 diabetes. Both conserved end residues are part of each CDR3. Fields, in order: V gene, J gene, clone size, D gene, CDR3 protein, CDR3 DNA. D genes are given only for firm matches. Clone size is shown for a subset of rows, as once, few, many or a class of expanded clone.

TRBV4-3,TRBJ2-5,few,NA,CASSQEPVGGTQYF,TGCGCCAGCAGCCAAGAACCAGTCGGGGGGACCCAGTACTTC
TRBV7-2,TRBJ2-3,few,NA,CASSLGTEGGWAQYF,TGTGCCAGCAGCTTAGGAACGGAGGGTGGCTGGGCGCAGTATTTT
TRBV20-1,TRBJ2-7,few,NA,CSARALNEQYF,TGCAGTGCTAGAGCACTTAACGAGCAGTACTTC
TRBV28,TRBJ2-7,few,NA,CASSPPFGRSLYEQYF,TGTGCCAGCAGTCCACCCTTTGGGAGAAGTCTCTACGAGCAGTACTTC
TRBV29-1,TRBJ2-3,NA,NA,CSVAERTQYF,TGCAGCGTTGCTGAGCGGACGCAGTATTTT
TRBV5-4,TRBJ2-1,NA,NA,CASSLDRYSNEQFF,TGTGCCAGCAGCTTGGACAGGTATTCTAATGAGCAGTTCTTC
TRBV28,TRBJ1-5,few,NA,CASSPLVGQPQHF,TGTGCCAGCAGCCCCTTAGTTGGTCAGCCCCAGCATTTT
TRBV5-1,TRBJ1-2,few,TRBD1,CASSLELQGAYGYTF,TGCGCCAGCAGCTTGGAATTGCAGGGGGCCTACGGCTACACCTTC
TRBV18,TRBJ1-2,NA,NA,CASSPFLGQGDNYGYTF,TGTGCCAGCTCACCTTTCCTCGGGCAAGGGGATAACTATGGCTACACCTTC
TRBV5-6,TRBJ1-6,few,NA,CASSLGRRQDSPLHF,TGTGCCAGCAGCTTGGGGCGGAGGCAAGATTCACCCCTCCACTTT
TRBV19,TRBJ2-1,few,NA,CASSGWSSYNEQFF,TGTGCCAGTAGTGGATGGAGCTCCTACAATGAGCAGTTCTTC
TRBV19,TRBJ1-2,NA,NA,CASSPGGNYGYTF,TGTGCCAGTAGTCCAGGAGGGAACTATGGCTACACCTTC
TRBV15,TRBJ2-3,few,TRBD2,CATSSGRETDTQYF,TGTGCCACCAGTTCAGGGAGGGAGACAGATACGCAGTATTTT
TRBV29-1,TRBJ2-5,NA,NA,CSVQGNLQETQYF,TGCAGCGTTCAGGGGAACCTTCAAGAGACCCAGTACTTC
TRBV4-1,TRBJ2-1,NA,TRBD2,CASSRTSGYNEQFF,TGCGCCAGCAGCCGGACTAGCGGCTACAATGAGCAGTTCTTC
TRBV10-3,TRBJ2-5,few,NA,CAISESGTTETQYF,TGTGCCATCAGTGAGTCAGGAACTACGGAGACCCAGTACTTC
TRBV29-1,TRBJ1-2,few,NA,CSVDRGTSFGYTF,TGCAGCGTTGACAGGGGTACGAGCTTTGGCTACACCTTC
TRBV18,TRBJ1-1,NA,NA,CASSPSRPGDTEAFF,TGTGCCAGCTCACCATCACGGCCAGGGGACACTGAAGCTTTCTTT
TRBV30,TRBJ1-2,few,NA,CAWSITSYGYTF,TGTGCCTGGAGCATCACATCTTATGGCTACACCTTC
TRBV29-1,TRBJ1-5,few,NA,CSAGGGNQPQHF,TGCAGCGCGGGGGGGGGCAATCAGCCCCAGCATTTT
TRBV7-3,TRBJ2-5,few,TRBD2,CASSPSGTSGTETQYF,TGTGCCAGCAGCCCTAGCGGGACTAGCGGGACGGAGACCCAGTACTTC
TRBV11-2,TRBJ1-2,few,NA,CASSFWAGVENYGYTF,TGTGCCAGCAGCTTTTGGGCAGGGGTAGAGAACTATGGCTACACCTTC
TRBV5-1,TRBJ1-2,few,TRBD1,CASSLEARTGYGYTF,TGCGCCAGCAGCTTGGAGGCCCGGACAGGATATGGCTACACCTTC
TRBV6-5,TRBJ1-5,NA,TRBD1,CASSGQGGNQPQHF,TGTGCCAGCAGCGGACAGGGAGGGAATCAGCCCCAGCATTTT
TRBV28,TRBJ2-5,NA,NA,CASSLRLAGGETQYF,TGTGCCAGCAGTTTACGGTTGGCCGGGGGAGAGACCCAGTACTTC
TRBV29-1,TRBJ2-1,few,TRBD2,CSVLTGTTAEQFF,TGCAGCGTTTTAACCGGGACTACAGCTGAGCAGTTCTTC
TRBV2,TRBJ1-2,few,NA,CASSEGRDYGYTF,TGTGCCAGCAGTGAGGGGAGAGACTATGGCTACACCTTC
TRBV5-1,TRBJ1-5,NA,NA,CASSLAPDIGPPQHF,TGCGCCAGCAGCTTGGCCCCGGACATAGGGCCGCCCCAGCATTTT
TRBV9,TRBJ1-4,NA,NA,CASSPRVINEKLFF,TGTGCCAGCAGCCCCAGGGTTATAAATGAAAAACTGTTTTTT
TRBV9,TRBJ1-5,NA,NA,CASSPTVSNQPQHF,TGTGCCAGCAGCCCCACAGTTAGCAATCAGCCCCAGCATTTT
TRBV30,TRBJ1-1,NA,NA,CAWTGREWTEAFF,TGTGCCTGGACAGGCAGGGAATGGACTGAAGCTTTCTTT
TRBV28,TRBJ2-1,NA,TRBD2,CASSPPPGLAGGSYNEQFF,TGTGCCAGCAGCCCCCCTCCGGGACTAGCGGGAGGAAGTTACAATGAGCAGTTCTTC
TRBV10-3,TRBJ1-6,few,NA,CAISPGRDRSPLHF,TGTGCCATCAGTCCGGGAAGGGATCGATCACCCCTCCACTTT
TRBV18,TRBJ2-7,few,NA,CASSPNGGNYEQYF,TGTGCCAGCTCACCAAACGGCGGGAACTACGAGCAGTACTTC
TRBV6-6,TRBJ1-2,few,TRBD1,CASREGQGYGGYTF,TGTGCCAGCAGGGAGGGACAGGGGTACGGTGGCTACACCTTC
TRBV7-2,TRBJ1-2,NA,NA,CASSPGTGPYTF,TGTGCCAGCAGTCCTGGAACAGGGCCCTACACCTTC
TRBV9,TRBJ2-3,NA,NA,CASSVDSGADTQYF,TGTGCCAGCAGCGTAGATTCAGGGGCAGATACGCAGTATTTT
TRBV7-2,TRBJ2-7,NA,NA,CASSLLQGGPYEQYF,TGTGCCAGCAGCTTACTACAGGGGGGGCCTTACGAGCAGTACTTC
TRBV7-9,TRBJ2-2,NA,NA,CASEPPVPGGELFF,TGTGCCAGCGAGCCCCCCGTCCCGGGCGGGGAGCTGTTTTTT
TRBV5-6,TRBJ2-1,few,NA,CASSWGQVYNEQFF,TGTGCCAGCAGTTGGGGGCAGGTCTACAATGAGCAGTTCTTC
TRBV6-5,TRBJ2-5,few,NA,CASSYSIRGAGETQYF,TGTGCCAGCAGTTACTCGATCAGGGGCGCTGGGGAGACCCAGTACTTC
TRBV29-1,TRBJ1-1,few,NA,CSVDRMNTEAFF,TGCAGCGTTGACAGGATGAACACTGAAGCTTTCTTT
TRBV19,TRBJ2-3,few,TRBD2,CASSIGRLAQTRSGDTQYF,TGTGCCAGTAGTATAGGTAGACTAGCCCAAACCCGGAGCGGAGATACGCAGTATTTT
TRBV29-1,TRBJ1-2,NA,NA,CSVPLPGPYGYTF,TGCAGCGTTCCCCTCCCAGGTCCCTATGGCTACACCTTC
TRBV30,TRBJ2-3,few,NA,CAWSTLAEDTQYF,TGTGCCTGGAGTACATTAGCGGAAGATACGCAGTATTTT
TRBV7-2,TRBJ2-5,NA,TRBD2,CASSRDYEETQYF,TGTGCCAGCAGCAGGGACTATGAAGAGACCCAGTACTTC
TRBV7-3,TRBJ1-2,few,NA,CASSPGIGYGYTF,TGTGCCAGCAGCCCGGGAATCGGATATGGCTACACCTTC
TRBV7-9,TRBJ2-3,few,NA,CASSLWRPGGTDTQYF,TGTGCCAGCAGCTTATGGCGGCCGGGGGGCACAGATACGCAGTATTTT
TRBV18,TRBJ1-6,NA,NA,CASSPVRYNSPLHF,TGTGCCAGCTCACCCGTCAGGTATAATTCACCCCTCCACTTT
TRBV19,TRBJ1-1,NA,TRBD1,CASSALTGATNTEAFF,TGTGCCAGTAGTGCCCTAACAGGGGCTACGAACACTGAAGCTTTCTTT
TRBV5-6,TRBJ1-1,few,NA,CASSPGLPSPEAFF,TGTGCCAGCAGCCCGGGACTGCCAAGCCCTGAAGCTTTCTTT
TRBV28,TRBJ2-6,NA,NA,CASSLTGSGANVLTF,TGTGCCAGCAGTTTAACAGGGTCTGGGGCCAACGTCCTGACTTTC
TRBV11-3,TRBJ2-3,few,TRBD2,CASSPTSGAWDTQYF,TGTGCCAGCAGCCCTACTAGCGGGGCTTGGGATACGCAGTATTTT
TRBV15,TRBJ1-2,NA,NA,CATSRVGRRNYNYGYTF,TGTGCCACCAGCAGAGTCGGCCGACGAAACTACAACTATGGCTACACCTTC
TRBV7-2,TRBJ2-7,few,TRBD2,CASSPQTSGSYEQYF,TGTGCCAGCAGCCCCCAGACTAGCGGGAGCTACGAGCAGTACTTC
TRBV15,TRBJ2-5,NA,TRBD2,CATSRDLAGDQETQYF,TGTGCCACCAGCAGAGATTTAGCGGGGGACCAAGAGACCCAGTACTTC
TRBV15,TRBJ2-5,NA,NA,CATSMGPSGETQYF,TGTGCCACCAGCATGGGGCCCTCGGGAGAGACCCAGTACTTC